The present entry profiles one T cell receptor beta chain with its context. The antigen remains unidentified. This CDR3 spans 16 amino acids. Germline V gene lookup returns CDR1 WNHNN and CDR2 SYGVQD (reference sequence). V was clipped by 0 bases and J by 6 bases; unmatched bases: 9. The data belong to a study of vaccination and CD4 T cells after COVID-19. Treatment meaning: roughly 10-day PBMC culture with coronavirus spike peptide pools or control peptides (ViraFEST assay). With the Oncomine TCR Beta short-read assay, DNA from cultured CD4+ T cells was sequenced. TCRdb re-derived calls from the PCR reads in MiXCR, one entry per CDR3 protein. The sample has approximately 19,000 distinct CDR3 sequences, roughly 50% seen once; the top ten hold roughly 2.6%.

Material: CD4+ T cells from blood, cultured in vitro, obtained after SARS-CoV-2 vaccination. This sequence joins TRBV10-1 and TRBJ2-7, with TRBD1 matching 9 bases. This receptor was obtained from a human donor who had recovered from COVID-19. The CDR3 bases are TGCGCCAGCAGTGAGTCCTATGGGACAGGGAAGTGCGAGCAGTACTTC. Translation: CASSESYGTGKCEQYF.